This T cell receptor beta chain was observed in a study of CXCR3-negative and CXCR3-positive naive CD8 T cells. The TRB cDNA libraries were prepared by 5' RACE with UMI labels. After re-calling the 5' RACE reads, TCRdb lists one entry per CDR3 protein, DNA absent. The listing records over 35,000 distinct CDR3 sequences. CDR1 is SQVTM and CDR2 is ANQGSEA in the germline V gene. This CDR3 has 16 residues. The chain is built from TRBV29-1 and TRBJ2-7; lacking DNA, the TRBD2 call made by TCRdb goes unchecked. The sequenced sample consisted of memory CD8+ T cells from blood. This receptor was obtained from a human donor in good health. Some clones in this sample may be carry-over from other donors' samples. The CDR3 protein is CSVEDPRDSGSYEQYF.